Listed below are T cell receptor beta chains from one sample, sequenced in a study of CD8 T cells in Susac syndrome. One entry per CDR3 protein results from TCRdb running MiXCR on the immunoSEQ multiplex PCR reads. The sample shows a few hundred thousand distinct CDR3 sequences, roughly 96% of them seen only once. Sequenced sample: CD4+ T cells from PBMCs. These receptors were obtained from a human donor with multiple sclerosis. Each CDR3 is given without its conserved first and last residue. The order of the fields is V gene, J gene, CDR3 protein.

V: TRBV30; J: TRBJ1-5; CDR3: AWSAKLGISQPQH
V: TRBV20-1; J: TRBJ2-1; CDR3: SAREGTGRFYNEQF
V: TRBV6-1; J: TRBJ2-7; CDR3: ASRQQGLAGSGEQY
V: TRBV12-5; J: TRBJ2-1; CDR3: ASGPATGGKEQF
V: TRBV20-1; J: TRBJ2-1; CDR3: SARAAGLALNEQF
V: TRBV7-9; J: TRBJ2-1; CDR3: ASSSLAGGDNEQF
V: TRBV4-1; J: TRBJ2-7; CDR3: ASSQDSGSFYEQY
V: TRBV5-6; J: TRBJ1-1; CDR3: ASRDPRDEDTEAF
V: TRBV19; J: TRBJ1-2; CDR3: ASNRQGAGGYT
V: TRBV29-1; J: TRBJ1-1; CDR3: SAVSFWGTEAF
V: TRBV7-2; J: TRBJ2-3; CDR3: ANSATSGGPRVDTQY
V: TRBV20-1; J: TRBJ2-7; CDR3: SAIRDRGRDEQY
V: TRBV9; J: TRBJ2-1; CDR3: ASSPVYRTRTDNEQF
V: TRBV24-1; J: TRBJ1-5; CDR3: ATSESDRGRRPIHSNQPQH
V: TRBV4-2; J: TRBJ1-2; CDR3: ASRGGSPSNYGYT
V: TRBV29-1; J: TRBJ1-1; CDR3: SVDRGGEIEAF
V: TRBV3-1; J: TRBJ2-3; CDR3: ASRPDDGQGAADTQY
V: TRBV7-9; J: TRBJ1-2; CDR3: ASSFGSNYGYT
V: TRBV9; J: TRBJ2-1; CDR3: ASSAGRNSYNEQF
V: TRBV9; J: TRBJ2-1; CDR3: ASSVGGASNNEQF
V: TRBV9; J: TRBJ1-2; CDR3: ASSGRTGRGYT
V: TRBV4-1; J: TRBJ1-2; CDR3: ASSHRDRVGYT
V: TRBV28; J: TRBJ2-2; CDR3: ASNPGGSHTGELF
V: TRBV12-3/TRBV12-4; J: TRBJ1-5; CDR3: ASSVPGQGGSQPQH
V: TRBV4-1; J: TRBJ2-7; CDR3: ASSQDWTGGLDEQY
V: TRBV5-6; J: TRBJ2-7; CDR3: ASSLLRDRGQWEQY
V: TRBV28; J: TRBJ2-7; CDR3: ASTTAWSTDYEQY
V: TRBV12-3/TRBV12-4; J: TRBJ1-1; CDR3: ASSFGGLGTEAF